These 6 T cell receptor beta chains were all obtained from the same sample, sequenced in a study of vaccination effects on CD4 cells after COVID-19 (dated by TCRdb to between 2021 and 2022). The library was obtained by the immunoSEQ multiplex PCR assay. The immuneACCESS repertoire file appears here via TCRdb, limited to in-frame rearrangements. These files lack a portion of the clones; in checked studies, under half of the deficit traces to unresolved V genes, and the cause of the others is not known. This sample has about 71,000 clones in its table, and under 80% of those were observed once. The biggest ten clones account for about 2.4% of the sample. After around eleven days of culture, CD4+ T cells were isolated with the EasySep CD4+ T cell isolation kit. Each participant got two doses of an mRNA SARS-CoV-2 vaccine, either BNT162b2 or mRNA-1273. These TCRs are of unknown antigen specificity. Sequencing used CD4+ T cells from PBMCs cultured without peptide, obtained after COVID-19 vaccination. These receptors originate from a human donor who received a COVID-19 vaccine.

The genes are TRBV6-5 and TRBJ2-5; D may be TRBD1 or TRBD2 (5 bases each). The CDR3 length is 14 residues. Trimming removed 8 bases at V and 1 base at J, with 14 bases between. Per germline, CDR1 MNHEY and CDR2 SVGAGI. CDR3 sequence reads: CASQRGGGQETQYF. In nucleotides, the CDR3 is TGTGCCAGCCAGCGAGGTGGGGGCCAAGAGACCCAGTACTTC.

DNA of the CDR3: TGTGCCAGCAGGGTCAGGGGGTCTGGAAACACCATATATTTT. It translates to CASRVRGSGNTIYF. V is TRBV2 and J is TRBJ1-3; 7 bases align to TRBD1. V was pared by 6 bases and J by 1 base, with 3 bases of the junction left unmatched. From germline, CDR1 is SNHLY and CDR2 FYNNEI. This CDR3 has 14 amino acids.

The CDR3 DNA follows: TGTGCCAGCAGCCACGGGAGGGGAGGAAATGAAAAACTGTTTTTT. This translates into CASSHGRGGNEKLFF. The chain is built from TRBV6-6 and TRBJ1-4, with D possibly TRBD1 on 5 matching bases. Germline V gene sequence: CDR1 MNHNY, CDR2 SVGAGI (reference sequence). The V gene lost 6 bases and the J gene lost 5 bases, with 16 bases spanning the gap. This CDR3 is 15 amino acids long.

This chain's CDR3 is CASSDSSALNEKLFF. CDR3 bases: TGCGCCAGCAGTGATTCGTCAGCACTCAATGAAAAACTGTTTTTT. V gene TRBV10-1 combines with J gene TRBJ1-4, with D unclear. Trimming took 3 bases from V and 5 from J, leaving 13 bases between them. From germline, CDR1 is WNHNN and CDR2 SYGVQD (reference sequence). The length of the CDR3 is 15 residues.

This chain joins TRBV3-1 (or the pseudogene TRBV3-2) and TRBJ2-5; possible D gene TRBD1, 5 bases. V lost 7 bases and J lost 5, with 20 bases in between. This CDR3 has 15 residues. The germline V gene has CDR1 LGHDT and CDR2 YNNKEL (reference sequence). The CDR3 loop reads CASTEIGEVGETQYF. DNA of the CDR3: TGTGCCAGCACCGAAATAGGGGAAGTTGGGGAGACCCAGTACTTC.

The V call is TRBV5-6, the J call TRBJ2-3; D remains unclear. Trimming left V 1 base short and J 2 bases short, with 17 bases between. CDR1 and CDR2 from the germline V gene are SGHDT and YYEEEE. This CDR3 comprises 17 residues. The CDR3 region is CASSLLGLIALTDTQYF. CDR3 nucleotides: TGTGCCAGCAGCTTGCTGGGTCTCATAGCTCTCACAGATACGCAGTATTTT.